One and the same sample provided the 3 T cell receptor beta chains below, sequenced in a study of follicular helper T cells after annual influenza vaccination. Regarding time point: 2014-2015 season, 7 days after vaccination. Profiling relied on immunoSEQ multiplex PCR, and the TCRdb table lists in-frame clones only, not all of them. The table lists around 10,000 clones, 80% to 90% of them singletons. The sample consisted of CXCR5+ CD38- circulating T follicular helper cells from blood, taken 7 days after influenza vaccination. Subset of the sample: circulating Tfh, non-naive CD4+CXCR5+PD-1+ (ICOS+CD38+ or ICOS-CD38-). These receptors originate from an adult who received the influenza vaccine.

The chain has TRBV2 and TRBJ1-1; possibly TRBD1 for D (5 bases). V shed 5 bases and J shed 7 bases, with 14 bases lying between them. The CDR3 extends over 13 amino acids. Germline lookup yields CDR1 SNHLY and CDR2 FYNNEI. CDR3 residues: CASSNAGRFEAFF. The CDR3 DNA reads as TGTGCCAGCAGTAACGCAGGGAGGTTTGAAGCTTTCTTT.

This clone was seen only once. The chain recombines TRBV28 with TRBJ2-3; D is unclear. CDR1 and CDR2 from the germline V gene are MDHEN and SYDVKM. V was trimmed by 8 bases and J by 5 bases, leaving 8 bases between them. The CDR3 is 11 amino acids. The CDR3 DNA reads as TGTGCCAGCCTCGGGTTAGATACGCAGTATTTT. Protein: CASLGLDTQYF.

CDR3 sequence reads: CASSLQETQYF. The CDR3 bases are TGTGCCAGCAGCTTACAAGAGACCCAGTACTTC. The chain employs TRBV11-2 and TRBJ2-5; D not certain. Germline V gene lookup returns CDR1 SGHAT and CDR2 FQNNGV. The CDR3 spans 11 residues. V was trimmed by 2 bases and J by 2 bases, leaving 0 bases between them.